Following are 6 T cell receptor beta chains from one sample sequenced in a study of blood T cell repertoires in COVID-19. The data were produced by immunoSEQ multiplex PCR, yet TCRdb's version contains in-frame clones alone and is incomplete. The top ten clones hold approximately 15% of a sample with about 50,000 clones, nearly 85% of them seen once. Sequencing used peripheral blood. Receptors originate from a middle-aged man with acute or convalescent COVID-19.

This clone was recorded only once. The rearrangement uses TRBV21-1 and TRBJ1-2; the D call of TRBD1 is as the table states it, not checked on the DNA. TRBV21-1 is a known pseudogene. The CDR3 totals 19 residues. This CDR3 reads CASSKAQPFVRQGDYGYTF. As DNA, the CDR3 is TGTGCCAGCAGCAAAGCGCAACCTTTTGTCCGGCAGGGGGACTATGGCTACACCTTC.

The chain combines TRBV27 with TRBJ2-2; TRBD2 aligns across 12 bases. Germline CDR1 MNHEY, CDR2 SMNVEV (reference sequence). This CDR3 region has 17 residues. Trimming took 5 bases from V and 4 from J; bases not matched to a gene: 8. The CDR3 DNA reads as TGTGCCAGCAGTCGCCTAGCGGGGGGGCCGGGCACCGGGGAGCTGTTTTTT. Translating gives CASSRLAGGPGTGELFF.

With respect to this clone: This may come from a read error, since a much larger clone is one base off. This sample also contains other DNA sequences that code for the same CDR3. J is TRBJ2-2 and V is TRBV19, with 8 bases identical to TRBD2. The J segment lost 2 bases and the V segment lost 3 bases, leaving 8 bases of the junction unmatched. Germline assignment: CDR1 LNHDA and CDR2 SQIVND (reference sequence). The CDR3 totals 17 residues. The CDR3 DNA reads TGTGCCAGTAGTATCGAGGCGGCGGGGGGCAACACCGGGGAGCTGTTTTTT. Its protein product is CASSIEAAGGNTGELFF. The full variable domain, rest sourced from reference TRBV19 and TRBJ2-2, is DGGITQSPKYLFRKEGQNVTLSCEQNLNHDAMYWYRQDPGQGLRLIYYSQIVNDFQKGDIAEGYSVSREKKESFPLTVTSAQKNPTAFYLCASSIEAAGGNTGELFFGEGSRLTVL.

A word on this clone: Given the absence of the conserved phenylalanine or tryptophan at the CDR3 end, a read error is likely. The limits of the CDR3 on the DNA are not certain, so only TCRdb's listed CDR3 is given. V is TRBV5-1 and J is TRBJ1-2; the listed D gene, TRBD1, was not tested against the DNA. Inclusive of both ends, the CDR3 amounts to 14 amino acids. Germline V gene sequence: CDR1 SGHRS, CDR2 YFSETQ. This CDR3 is CASSLAFETGQSDY.

The genes are TRBV19 and TRBJ1-5; D gene ambiguous. The V end lost 3 bases, the J end lost 4 bases, and 13 bases lay between the germline ends. Germline CDR1 and CDR2: LNHDA and SQIVND (reference sequence). The CDR3 has 15 amino acids. The DNA of the CDR3 is TGTGCCAGTAGTATCCGACGAGGGCCGAATCAGCCCCAGCATTTT. It encodes CASSIRRGPNQPQHF. The variable domain in full, completed from reference TRBV19 and TRBJ1-5, reads DGGITQSPKYLFRKEGQNVTLSCEQNLNHDAMYWYRQDPGQGLRLIYYSQIVNDFQKGDIAEGYSVSREKKESFPLTVTSAQKNPTAFYLCASSIRRGPNQPQHFGDGTRLSIL.

The chain is built from TRBV2 and TRBJ2-3, with D possibly being TRBD2 (5 bases). The CDR3 length is 14 residues. Germline V CDR1 and CDR2: SNHLY, FYNNEI. Trimming left V 3 bases short and J 3 bases short, with 10 bases between. DNA of the CDR3: TGTGCCAGCAGTGAGAACAGACTAACAGATACGCAGTATTTT. It codes for CASSENRLTDTQYF.